These T cell receptor beta chains were read from a single sample in a study of blood T cell repertoires in COVID-19. Generated by immunoSEQ multiplex PCR, the TCRdb table keeps only in-frame clones and is missing some. The sample has under 200,000 clones, more than 65% seen once. Sequencing was carried out using peripheral blood. The receptors come from a woman aged 55-75 years with COVID-19, enrolled during active disease. The CDR3 runs from the conserved cysteine through the conserved F or W. D genes are given only for firm matches. A clone size is listed for some rows: how often the clone was seen (once, few, many), or a class if it is expanded.

v_gene	d_gene	j_gene	abundance	CDR3nt	CDR3aa
TRBV19	TRBD1	TRBJ1-1	-	TGTGCCACCGCGACAGGGGGCTACACTGAAGCTTTCTTT	CATATGGYTEAFF
TRBV30	-	TRBJ2-1	-	TGTGCCTGGAACAACGGGGGATACAATGAGCAGTTCTTC	CAWNNGGYNEQFF
TRBV7-2	TRBD2	TRBJ2-7	-	TGTGCCAGCAGCGCCTCCGGGACTAGCCTCGAGCAGTACTTC	CASSASGTSLEQYF
TRBV19	-	TRBJ2-2	few	TGTGCCAGTATTGAGGTGCTGAACACCGGGGAGCTGTTTTTT	CASIEVLNTGELFF
TRBV6-5	-	TRBJ1-2	-	TGTGCCAGCAGGGCGACAGATAACTATGGCTACACCTTC	CASRATDNYGYTF
TRBV7-9	-	TRBJ1-1	-	TGTGCCAGCAGCTCTACAGGGTTCACTGAAGCTTTCTTT	CASSSTGFTEAFF
TRBV6-5	-	TRBJ1-1	-	TGTGCCAGCTATGTAGACAGCTACGGTACTGAAGCTTTCTTT	CASYVDSYGTEAFF
TRBV10-3	-	TRBJ1-1	-	TGTGCCATCAGTGACGCAATGGGGAACGGGAGGACTGAAGCTTTCTTT	CAISDAMGNGRTEAFF
TRBV7-9	-	TRBJ1-5	-	TGTGCCAGCAGCTCTCCTAGTAGCAATCAGCCCCAGCATTTT	CASSSPSSNQPQHF
TRBV11-1	-	TRBJ2-2	-	TGTGCCAGCGGACAGAACACCGGGGAGCTGTTTTTT	CASGQNTGELFF
TRBV19	TRBD2	TRBJ2-5	-	TGTGCCAGTAGTATATCTAGTCTAGCGGGGGGAGAGACCCAGTACTTC	CASSISSLAGGETQYF
TRBV9	TRBD1	TRBJ2-7	-	TGTGCCAGCAGCGCCGGACAGGGCTTCTACGAGCAGTACTTC	CASSAGQGFYEQYF
TRBV28	-	TRBJ1-5	-	TGTGCCAGCAGTTTAGGAGGTTCTGAGCAGCCCCAGCATTTT	CASSLGGSEQPQHF
TRBV7-2	TRBD1	TRBJ1-2	-	TGTGCCAGCAGCTTGGACAGGGACATTGGCTACACCTTC	CASSLDRDIGYTF
TRBV20-1	-	TRBJ1-3	-	TGCAGTGCTAGAGAGTCCGTAGATATATATTTT	CSARESVDIYF
TRBV7-9	TRBD1	TRBJ1-5	few	TGTGCCAGCAGCCACGACAGGGGGCGACTTCAGCCCCAGCATTTT	CASSHDRGRLQPQHF
TRBV12-3/TRBV12-4	-	TRBJ2-1	-	TGTGCCAGCAGTCTACAGTACAATGAGCAGTTCTTC	CASSLQYNEQFF
TRBV5-1	-	TRBJ1-1	once	TGCGCCAGCAGCTTGGCAGGGATCACTGAAGCTTTCTTT	CASSLAGITEAFF
TRBV5-5	-	TRBJ2-5	once	TGTGCCAGCAGCCGGGTTGGGGCCTTCCAAGAGACCCAGTACTTC	CASSRVGAFQETQYF
TRBV11-2	TRBD2	TRBJ2-2	-	TGTGCCAGCAGCAGGGGGGGACTAGCGAACACCGGGGAGCTGTTTTTT	CASSRGGLANTGELFF
TRBV29-1	TRBD1	TRBJ1-1	many	TGCAGCGCCGGACAGGGGCGCACTGAAGCTTTCTTT	CSAGQGRTEAFF
TRBV5-4	-	TRBJ2-3	-	TGTGCCAGCAGCAAAGGAGGTAGCGGGACAGTAGATACGCAGTATTTT	CASSKGGSGTVDTQYF